This TCR beta chain was recorded in a study of blood T cell repertoires in COVID-19. Turning to the study itself: Italy, Spain and the United States were the sources of the convalescent and acute COVID-19 samples. The cDNA or gDNA used as material had been derived from T cells, B-cell-depleted T cells, or PBMCs.

The germline gives CDR1 MGHRA, CDR2 YSYEKL. V lost 4 bases and J lost 3; bases outside the gene matches: 12. This CDR3 is built from 17 residues. In the study's own analysis: Scientists estimated how many nucleated cells there were by amplifying reference gene primers. Method: immunoSEQ multiplex PCR; TCRdb's copy keeps in-frame clones and lacks some. V, J and clone size reflect that table, while D and trimming were determined from the DNA. The table lists roughly 81,000 clones, about nine tenths of them singletons. The sequenced material came from peripheral blood. The chain recombines TRBV4-1 with TRBJ2-1; TRBD1 matches 7 bases. The clonotype comes from a woman aged 50 to 65 in a cohort sampled during active COVID-19. CDR3 sequence (DNA): TGCGCCAGCAGCCTCCGGACAGGCCTGAGGGGCTACAATGAGCAGTTCTTC. Translated, it gives CASSLRTGLRGYNEQFF.